This T cell receptor (beta chain) came from a study of memory CD4+ T cells and cytomegalovirus serostatus. With respect to this clone: Its antigen is unknown.

Study observations and caveats: CMV serostatus prediction reached median AUC roughly 0.95, or 0.91 with US-trained model. Of under 200 reported CMV TCRbeta sequences, under 80 were found in memory CD4+ repertoires.

The sort gate was single viable CD3+CD4+CD8-CD45RO+ cells for memory CD4+ T cells. Positive selection with CD4 microbeads enriched total CD4+ T cells. TCRdb's table, derived via immunoSEQ multiplex PCR, lists solely in-frame clones and lacks some. The data show 35,000 to 50,000 clones, roughly 83% seen once. Trimming took off 5 bases at V and 4 bases at J, with 17 bases between the two ends. CDR1 is SGHTA, CDR2 FQGNSA, per germline. This CDR3 has 15 residues. The sequenced sample consisted of memory CD4+ T cells from blood. This chain connects TRBV7-2 to TRBJ2-5; weak D call: TRBD2 (6 bases). The TCR comes from an adult in good health and CMV-seronegative. The CDR3 nucleotides read TGTGCCAGCAGCCAACTGGGCAGGAGGGGAGAGACCCAGTACTTC. Residues: CASSQLGRRGETQYF.